This T cell receptor beta chain was found in a study of blood T cell repertoires in COVID-19. The CDR3 covers 15 residues. V lost 3 bases to trimming and J lost 4 bases; unmatched junction nucleotides: 8. Germline loops: CDR1 MNHNS, CDR2 SASEGT. Study processing details: By means of reference gene primer amplification, nucleated cell counts were estimated. The data were produced by immunoSEQ multiplex PCR, yet TCRdb's version contains in-frame clones alone and is incomplete. The V and J calls and clone size were taken over from that table, and D and trimming were inferred from the DNA. Among under 70,000 clones listed, roughly 90% were seen once.

This chain uses TRBV6-1 with TRBJ1-2; 7 positions agree with TRBD1. Sequencing was carried out using peripheral blood. The receptor's source is a man aged 60 to 75 with active COVID-19. This CDR3 reads CASSESTGVVYGYTF. In DNA, the CDR3 is TGTGCCAGCAGTGAGAGTACAGGGGTGGTCTATGGCTACACCTTC.